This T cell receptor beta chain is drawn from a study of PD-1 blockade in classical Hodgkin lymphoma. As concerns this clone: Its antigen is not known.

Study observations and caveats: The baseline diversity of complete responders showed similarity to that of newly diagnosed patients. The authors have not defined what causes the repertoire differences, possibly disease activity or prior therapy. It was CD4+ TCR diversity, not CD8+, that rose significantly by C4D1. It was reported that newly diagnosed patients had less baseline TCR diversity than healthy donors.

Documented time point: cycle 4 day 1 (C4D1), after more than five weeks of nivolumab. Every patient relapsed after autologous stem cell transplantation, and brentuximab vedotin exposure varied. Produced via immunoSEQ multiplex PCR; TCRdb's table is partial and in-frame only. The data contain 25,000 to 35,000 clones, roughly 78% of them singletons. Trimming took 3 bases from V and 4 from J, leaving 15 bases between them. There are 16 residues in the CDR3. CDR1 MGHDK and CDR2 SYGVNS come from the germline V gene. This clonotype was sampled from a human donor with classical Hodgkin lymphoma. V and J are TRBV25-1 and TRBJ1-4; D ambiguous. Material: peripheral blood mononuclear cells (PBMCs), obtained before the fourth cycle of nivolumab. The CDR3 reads CASSDLVASGNEKLFF. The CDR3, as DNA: TGTGCCAGCAGTGATTTGGTGGCATCGGGTAATGAAAAACTGTTTTTT.